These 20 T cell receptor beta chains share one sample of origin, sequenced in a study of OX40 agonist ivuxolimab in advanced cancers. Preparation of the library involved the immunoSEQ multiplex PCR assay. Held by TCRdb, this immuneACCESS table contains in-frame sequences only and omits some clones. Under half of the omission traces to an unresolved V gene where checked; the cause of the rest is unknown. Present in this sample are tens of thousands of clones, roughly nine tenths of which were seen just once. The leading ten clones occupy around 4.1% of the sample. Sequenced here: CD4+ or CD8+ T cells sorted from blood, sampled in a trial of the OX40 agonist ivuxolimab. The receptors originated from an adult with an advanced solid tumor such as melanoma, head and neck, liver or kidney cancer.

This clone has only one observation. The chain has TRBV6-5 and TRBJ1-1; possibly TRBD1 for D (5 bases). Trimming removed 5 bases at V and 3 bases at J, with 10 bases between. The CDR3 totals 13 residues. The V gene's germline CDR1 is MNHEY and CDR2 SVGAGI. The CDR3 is CASSVETDTEAFF. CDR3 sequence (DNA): TGTGCCAGCAGTGTGGAGACAGACACTGAAGCTTTCTTT.

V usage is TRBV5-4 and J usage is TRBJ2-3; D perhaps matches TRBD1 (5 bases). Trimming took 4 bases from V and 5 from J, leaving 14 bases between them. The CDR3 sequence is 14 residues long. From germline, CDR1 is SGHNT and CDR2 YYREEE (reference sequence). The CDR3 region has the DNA TGTGCCAGCAGCCTGCAAGGGGCTGGAGATACGCAGTATTTT. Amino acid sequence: CASSLQGAGDTQYF.

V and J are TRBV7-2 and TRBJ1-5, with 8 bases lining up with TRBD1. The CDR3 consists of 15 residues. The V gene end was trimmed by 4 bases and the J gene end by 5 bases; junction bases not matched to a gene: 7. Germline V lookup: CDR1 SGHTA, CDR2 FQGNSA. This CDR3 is CASSSRDRWYQPQHF. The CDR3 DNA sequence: TGTGCCAGCAGCTCCCGGGACAGGTGGTATCAGCCCCAGCATTTT. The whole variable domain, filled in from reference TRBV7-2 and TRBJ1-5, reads GAGVSQSPSNKVTEKGKDVELRCDPISGHTALYWYRQSLGQGLEFLIYFQGNSAPDKSGLPSDRFSAERTGGSVSTLTIQRTQQEDSAVYLCASSSRDRWYQPQHFGDGTRLSIL.

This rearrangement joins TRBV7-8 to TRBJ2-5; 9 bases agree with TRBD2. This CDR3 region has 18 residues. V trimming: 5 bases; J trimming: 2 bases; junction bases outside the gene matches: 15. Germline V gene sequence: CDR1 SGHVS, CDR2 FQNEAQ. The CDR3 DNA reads TGTGCCAGCAGCCCCTTTCGGGTCCTAGCGGGAATTCAAGAGACCCAGTACTTC. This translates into CASSPFRVLAGIQETQYF. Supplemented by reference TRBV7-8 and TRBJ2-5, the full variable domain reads GAGVSQSPRYKVAKRGQDVALRCDPISGHVSLFWYQQALGQGPEFLTYFQNEAQLDKSGLPSDRFFAERPEGSVSTLKIQRTQQEDSAVYLCASSPFRVLAGIQETQYFGPGTRLLVL.

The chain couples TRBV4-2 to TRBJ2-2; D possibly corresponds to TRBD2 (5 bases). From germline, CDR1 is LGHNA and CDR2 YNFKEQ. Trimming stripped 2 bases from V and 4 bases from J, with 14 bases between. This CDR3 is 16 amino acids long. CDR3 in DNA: TGTGCCAGCAGCCAAACCCTCGGGAAGGGCACCGGGGAGCTGTTTTTT. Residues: CASSQTLGKGTGELFF.

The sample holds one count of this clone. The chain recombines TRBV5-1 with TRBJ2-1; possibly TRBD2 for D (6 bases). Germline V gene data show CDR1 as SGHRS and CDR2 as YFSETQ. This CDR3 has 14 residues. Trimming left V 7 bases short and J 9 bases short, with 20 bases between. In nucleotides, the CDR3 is TGCGCCAGCTGCCTGGGGGGTGCTGGTGGTGAGCAGTTCTTC. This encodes CASCLGGAGGEQFF.

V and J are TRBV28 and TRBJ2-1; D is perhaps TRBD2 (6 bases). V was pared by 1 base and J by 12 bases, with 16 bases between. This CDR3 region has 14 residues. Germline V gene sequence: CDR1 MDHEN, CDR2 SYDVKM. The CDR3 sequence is CASSLSWSPEGQFF. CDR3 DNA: TGTGCCAGCAGTTTATCGTGGAGTCCGGAGGGGCAGTTCTTC.

This CDR3 is CASSLGGQNTGELFF. The CDR3 DNA reads as TGCGCCAGCAGCTTGGGTGGGCAGAACACCGGGGAGCTGTTTTTT. The chain has TRBV5-1 and TRBJ2-2; D is undetermined. The CDR3 totals 15 residues. Per the germline V gene, CDR1 is SGHRS and CDR2 is YFSETQ. V lost 0 bases and J 1 base, leaving 7 bases between the germline ends.

The CDR3 nucleotides read TGTGCCAGCAGCCCTTTAGCGGGCGCTAGCACAGATACGCAGTATTTT. Translating gives CASSPLAGASTDTQYF. The genes are TRBV11-2 and TRBJ2-3; 7 nucleotides line up with TRBD2. V shed 5 bases, J shed 0 bases, and the junction held 8 bases outside the gene matches. The CDR3 has 16 residues. CDR1 and CDR2 (germline): SGHAT, FQNNGV.

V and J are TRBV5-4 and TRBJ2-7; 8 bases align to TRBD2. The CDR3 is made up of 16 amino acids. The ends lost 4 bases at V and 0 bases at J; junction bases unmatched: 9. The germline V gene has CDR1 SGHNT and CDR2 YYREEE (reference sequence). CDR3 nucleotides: TGTGCCAGCAGCCTTAGGACTAGCTCGAGCTCCTACGAGCAGTACTTC. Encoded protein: CASSLRTSSSSYEQYF.

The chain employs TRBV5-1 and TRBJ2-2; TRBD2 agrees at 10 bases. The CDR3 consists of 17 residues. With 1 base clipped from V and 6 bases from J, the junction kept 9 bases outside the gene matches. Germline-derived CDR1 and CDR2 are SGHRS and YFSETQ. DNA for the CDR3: TGCGCCAGCAGCTTGAACCCCCTAGCGGGAGAGGCCGGGGAGCTGTTTTTT. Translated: CASSLNPLAGEAGELFF.

The CDR3 sequence: CASSVSSSSYNEQFF. CDR3 coding DNA: TGTGCCAGCAGCGTTAGCAGCAGCTCCTACAATGAGCAGTTCTTC. This chain uses TRBV7-2 with TRBJ2-1; D is unclear. Trimming removed 5 bases at V and 0 bases at J, with 11 bases between. The CDR3 contains 15 residues. Germline values: CDR1 SGHTA, CDR2 FQGNSA.

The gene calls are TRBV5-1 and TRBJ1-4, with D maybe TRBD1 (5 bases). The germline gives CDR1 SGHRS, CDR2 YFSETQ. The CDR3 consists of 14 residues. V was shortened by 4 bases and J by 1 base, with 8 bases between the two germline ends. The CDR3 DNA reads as TGCGCCAGCAGCCCGCAGGGAACTAATGAAAAACTGTTTTTT. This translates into CASSPQGTNEKLFF.

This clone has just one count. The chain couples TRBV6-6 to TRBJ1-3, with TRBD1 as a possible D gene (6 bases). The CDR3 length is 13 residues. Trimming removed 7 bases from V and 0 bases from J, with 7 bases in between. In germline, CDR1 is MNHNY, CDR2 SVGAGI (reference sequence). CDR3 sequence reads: CASKDSSGNTIYF. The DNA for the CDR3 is TGTGCCAGCAAGGACAGCTCTGGAAACACCATATATTTT.

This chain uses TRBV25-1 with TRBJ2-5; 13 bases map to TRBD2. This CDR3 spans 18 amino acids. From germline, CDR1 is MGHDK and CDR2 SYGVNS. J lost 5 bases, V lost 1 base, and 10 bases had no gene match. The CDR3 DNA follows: TGTGCCAGCAGTGAATTAGTCCGGACTAGCGGGAGCTGGGAGACCCAGTACTTC. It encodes CASSELVRTSGSWETQYF.

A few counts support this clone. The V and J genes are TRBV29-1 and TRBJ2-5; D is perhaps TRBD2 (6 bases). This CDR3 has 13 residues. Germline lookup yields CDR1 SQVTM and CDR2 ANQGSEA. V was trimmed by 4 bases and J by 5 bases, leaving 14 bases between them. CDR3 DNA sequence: TGCAGCGTTGTACGGACTACGAGGGAGACCCAGTACTTC. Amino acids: CSVVRTTRETQYF.

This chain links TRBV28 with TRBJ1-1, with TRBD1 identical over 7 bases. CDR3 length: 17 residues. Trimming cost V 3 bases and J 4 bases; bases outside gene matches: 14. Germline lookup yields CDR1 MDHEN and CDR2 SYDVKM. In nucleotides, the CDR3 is TGTGCCAGCAGTTTTTGGGTAGGGGGCGATCGTGTCACTGAAGCTTTCTTT. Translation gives CASSFWVGGDRVTEAFF.

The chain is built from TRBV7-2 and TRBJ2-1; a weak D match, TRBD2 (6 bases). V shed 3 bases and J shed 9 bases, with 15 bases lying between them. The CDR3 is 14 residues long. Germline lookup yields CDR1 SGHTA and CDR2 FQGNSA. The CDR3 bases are TGTGCCAGCAGCTTTTCCTGGAGGGAAGGTGAGCAGTTCTTC. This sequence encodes CASSFSWREGEQFF.

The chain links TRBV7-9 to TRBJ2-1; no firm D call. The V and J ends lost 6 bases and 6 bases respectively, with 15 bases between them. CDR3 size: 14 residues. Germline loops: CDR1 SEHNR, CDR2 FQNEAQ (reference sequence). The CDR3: CASSRTSSANEQFF. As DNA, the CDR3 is TGTGCCAGCAGTCGCACCTCGTCTGCCAATGAGCAGTTCTTC. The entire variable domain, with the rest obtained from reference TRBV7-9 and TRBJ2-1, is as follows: DTGVSQNPRHKITKRGQNVTFRCDPISEHNRLYWYRQTLGQGPEFLTYFQNEAQLEKSRLLSDRFSAERPKGSFSTLEIQRTEQGDSAMYLCASSRTSSANEQFFGPGTRLTVL.

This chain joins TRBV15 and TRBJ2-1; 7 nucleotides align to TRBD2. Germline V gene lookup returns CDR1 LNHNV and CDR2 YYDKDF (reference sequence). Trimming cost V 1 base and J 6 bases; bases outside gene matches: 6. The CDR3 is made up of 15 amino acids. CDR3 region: CATSRVREMANEQFF. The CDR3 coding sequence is TGTGCCACCAGCAGAGTGCGGGAGATGGCCAATGAGCAGTTCTTC.